This TCR beta chain was retrieved from a study of shared clonotypes between healthy human individuals. Whole-study context: Plates per donor: three CD4 naive, three CD4 memory, two CD8 naive, one CD8 memory.

Study-level findings and limits: The study found about 5.1% of naive CD4 clonotypes shared across a few donors. With few donors, the genetic and exposure-history diversity represented was limited.

CDR1 is SGHAT and CDR2 is FQDESV in the germline V gene (reference sequence). V gave up 5 bases and J gave up 6 bases, with 13 bases separating them. The CDR3 consists of 13 residues. Note on this clone: What it recognizes is unknown.

Sequenced by immunoSEQ multiplex PCR; TCRdb stores in-frame clones only, minus some. The sample lists some 2.3 million clones; 85% to 95% were seen once. The receptor was derived from a man between 18 and 29 years old in good health. Some clones in this sample may be carry-over from other donors' samples. J is TRBJ1-2 and V is TRBV11-1, with D possibly TRBD1 on 5 matching bases. The source material was naive CD4+ T cells from PBMCs. Subset: CD45RA+ positively selected. The CDR3 here is CASSRGTLHGYTF. CDR3 DNA: TGTGCCAGCAGCCGCGGGACCCTCCATGGCTACACCTTC.